Below are 10 T cell receptor beta chains sequenced from a single sample in a study of blood T cell repertoires in COVID-19. Measured with immunoSEQ multiplex PCR; TCRdb has only the in-frame clones, and not every one. The table shows 35,000 or so clones, with around 86% occurring only once. The source material was peripheral blood. All receptors derive from a man aged 65 to 79 with acute or convalescent COVID-19.

For this clone: A read error may produce the germline difference seen at one junction end. The chain employs TRBV9 and TRBJ2-6; 7 nucleotides match TRBD2. CDR1 and CDR2 (germline): SGDLS, YYNGEE. The CDR3 runs to 17 residues. Written as DNA, the CDR3 is TGTGCCAGCCGCGTGGACGGCGGGGGCTCTGGGGCCAACGTCCTGACTTTC. This gives the protein CASRVDGGGSGANVLTF.

The chain combines TRBV19 with TRBJ1-4; D unresolved. Germline lookup yields CDR1 LNHDA and CDR2 SQIVND (reference sequence). The CDR3 has 14 amino acids. V was pared by 5 bases and J by 7 bases, with 14 bases between. The CDR3 sequence is CASSPFGEGEKLFF. The CDR3 nucleotides read TGTGCCAGTAGTCCGTTCGGGGAGGGTGAAAAACTGTTTTTT.

V is TRBV27 and J is TRBJ2-7; 9 nucleotides agree with TRBD2. The CDR3 length is 14 residues. The V and J ends lost 5 bases and 3 bases, in that order; junction bases with no gene match: 5. Germline V gene data show CDR1 as MNHEY and CDR2 as SMNVEV (reference sequence). CDR3 loop: CASSLTSGGYEQYF. CDR3 in DNA: TGTGCCAGCAGTCTGACTAGCGGAGGCTACGAGCAGTACTTC.

The chain has TRBV27 and TRBJ1-6; no clear D. Per germline, CDR1 MNHEY and CDR2 SMNVEV (reference sequence). V was clipped by 5 bases and J by 2 bases, with 13 bases between them. CDR3 size: 16 residues. The CDR3 region is CASSERGRAYNSPLHF. The CDR3 region has the DNA TGTGCCAGCAGTGAACGTGGGAGGGCCTATAATTCACCCCTCCACTTT.

V is TRBV30 and J is TRBJ2-1; 10 bases are a match to TRBD2. With 2 bases clipped from V and 6 bases from J, the junction kept 7 bases outside the gene matches. Germline CDR1 is GTSNPN and CDR2 is SVGIG (reference sequence). The CDR3 covers 15 residues. The CDR3 bases are TGTGCCTGGAGTCCACTAGCGGGGAGAATCAATGAGCAGTTCTTC. Encoded protein: CAWSPLAGRINEQFF.

This chain links TRBV7-9 with TRBJ1-1, with 9 bases fitting TRBD1. Germline CDR1 is SEHNR and CDR2 is FQNEAQ (reference sequence). With V trimmed by 5 bases and J by 9 bases, 7 bases remained unmatched. The CDR3 sequence is 13 residues long. CDR3 sequence: CASSNGTGRKAFF. CDR3 coding DNA: TGTGCCAGCAGCAATGGGACAGGGAGGAAAGCTTTCTTT.

This clone was recorded only once. This chain links TRBV28 with TRBJ1-5; D unresolved. The ends were cut back, 11 bases at V and 7 bases at J, with 15 bases in the middle. From germline, CDR1 is MDHEN and CDR2 SYDVKM. The CDR3 consists of 12 residues. The chain's CDR3 is CAHSYGEQPQHF. In DNA form, the CDR3 reads TGTGCCCACTCCTACGGGGAACAGCCCCAGCATTTT.

This chain connects TRBV6-1 to TRBJ1-2, with TRBD1 as a possible D gene (6 bases). The germline V gene has CDR1 MNHNS and CDR2 SASEGT. The CDR3 extends over 17 amino acids. The V end was cut by 1 base, the J end by 1 base, with 16 bases between. CDR3 region: CASSEEVFTGRNYGYTF. As DNA, the CDR3 is TGTGCCAGCAGTGAAGAAGTGTTTACAGGGCGTAACTATGGCTACACCTTC.

This chain joins TRBV28 and TRBJ2-2; 7 bases are a match to TRBD2. Germline V gene lookup returns CDR1 MDHEN and CDR2 SYDVKM. The trim removed 4 bases at V and 7 bases at J, leaving 9 bases unmatched. The CDR3 is made up of 15 amino acids. CDR3 region: CASSSIGGWNGELFF. For the CDR3, the DNA is TGTGCCAGCAGTTCCATCGGGGGGTGGAACGGGGAGCTGTTTTTT. Filled out from reference TRBV28 and TRBJ2-2, the complete variable domain reads DVKVTQSSRYLVKRTGEKVFLECVQDMDHENMFWYRQDPGLGLRLIYFSYDVKMKEKGDIPEGYSVSREKKERFSLILESASTNQTSMYLCASSSIGGWNGELFFGEGSRLTVL.

The chain carries TRBV3-1 (or the pseudogene TRBV3-2) and TRBJ1-6, with TRBD1 identical over 7 bases. The CDR3 has 15 residues. CDR1 LGHDT and CDR2 YNNKEL come from the germline V gene (reference sequence). J was trimmed by 5 bases and V by 6 bases; bases with no gene match: 7. The CDR3 loop is CASRPPGQNNSPLHF. CDR3 bases: TGTGCCAGCAGACCCCCGGGACAGAATAATTCACCCCTCCACTTT.